This T cell receptor beta chain was observed in a study of tissue T cells after allogeneic stem cell transplantation. Study outcomes and limitations: Alloreactivity or antigen specificity of tissue TCRs was not determined; some clones might be host cells. Motif-based clustering found tissue-specific repertoire signatures shared across patients, though few clones were shared. The patient cohort was small and clinically heterogeneous, with limited sampling depth.

Here immunoSEQ multiplex PCR was the method, and the copy in TCRdb shows in-frame clones only, minus some. This table has roughly 7,200 clones, 50% appearing once. The CDR3 covers 15 residues. Germline V lookup: CDR1 KGHTA, CDR2 FQNQQP. The sample's time point: mouse harvest day 7 after allogeneic transplant. The graft held 10^6 splenic CD5+ T cells and 10^7 T-cell-depleted bone marrow cells. This mouse GVHD model was MHC-mismatched B6 to BALB/c, profiled day 7 or 14. Remarks on this clone: Its antigen is not known. These gene names are mouse names. The read ends 1 residue shy of where the CDR3 ends; the end is completed using the germline J gene.

Specimen: gut tissue. The TCR was taken from a female BALB/c mouse given C57BL/6 T cells with graft-versus-host disease after an allogeneic hematopoietic cell transplant. The chain has TRBV23 and TRBJ2-7; the table's D call of TRBD2 was not tested on the DNA. The CDR3 spells CSSSYDWGSSYEQYF. Incomplete CDR3 DNA: TGCTCCAGCAGTTACGACTGGGGTAGCTCCTATGAACAGTAC. The variable domain in full, with the rest retrieved from reference TRBV23 and TRBJ2-7, is DAAVTQKPRYLIKMKGQEAEMKCIPEKGHTAVFWYQQKQSKELKFLIYFQNQQPLDQIDMVKERFSAVCPSSSLCSLGIRTCEAEDSALYLCSSSYDWGSSYEQYFGPGTRLTVL.